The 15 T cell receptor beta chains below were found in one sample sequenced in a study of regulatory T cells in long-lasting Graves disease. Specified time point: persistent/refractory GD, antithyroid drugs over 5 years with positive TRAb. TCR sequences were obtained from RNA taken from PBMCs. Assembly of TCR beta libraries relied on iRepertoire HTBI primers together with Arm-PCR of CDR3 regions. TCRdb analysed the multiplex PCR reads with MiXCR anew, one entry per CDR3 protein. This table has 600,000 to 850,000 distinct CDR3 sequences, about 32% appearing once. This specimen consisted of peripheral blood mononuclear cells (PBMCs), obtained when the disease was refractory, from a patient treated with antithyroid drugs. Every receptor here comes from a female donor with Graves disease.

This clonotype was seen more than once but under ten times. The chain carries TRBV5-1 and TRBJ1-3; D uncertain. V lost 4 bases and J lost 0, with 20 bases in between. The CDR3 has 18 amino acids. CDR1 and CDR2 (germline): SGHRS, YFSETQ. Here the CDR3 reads CASSPRPWTGVSGNTIYF. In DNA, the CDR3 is TGCGCCAGCAGCCCACGGCCTTGGACGGGAGTCTCTGGAAACACCATATATTTT. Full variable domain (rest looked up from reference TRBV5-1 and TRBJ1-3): KAGVTQTPRYLIKTRGQQVTLSCSPISGHRSVSWYQQTPGQGLQFLFEYFSETQRNKGNFPGRFSGRQFSNSRSEMNVSTLELGDSALYLCASSPRPWTGVSGNTIYFGEGSWLTVV.

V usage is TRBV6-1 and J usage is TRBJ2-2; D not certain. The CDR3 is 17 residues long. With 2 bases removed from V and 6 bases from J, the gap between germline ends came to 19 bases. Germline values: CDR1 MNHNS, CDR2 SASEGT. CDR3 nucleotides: TGTGCCAGCAGTGAAAGCTCCACTATCTCCCTGCCCGGGGAGCTGTTTTTT. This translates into CASSESSTISLPGELFF.

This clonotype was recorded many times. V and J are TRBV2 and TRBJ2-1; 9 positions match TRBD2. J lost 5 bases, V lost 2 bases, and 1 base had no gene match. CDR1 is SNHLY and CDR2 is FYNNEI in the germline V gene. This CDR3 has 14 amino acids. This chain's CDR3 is CASSEIAGDNEQFF. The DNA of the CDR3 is TGTGCCAGCAGTGAAATAGCGGGAGACAATGAGCAGTTCTTC. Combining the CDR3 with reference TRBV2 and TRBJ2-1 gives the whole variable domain EPEVTQTPSHQVTQMGQEVILRCVPISNHLYFYWYRQILGQKVEFLVSFYNNEISEKSEIFDDQFSVERPDGSNFTLKIRSTKLEDSAMYFCASSEIAGDNEQFFGPGTRLTVL.

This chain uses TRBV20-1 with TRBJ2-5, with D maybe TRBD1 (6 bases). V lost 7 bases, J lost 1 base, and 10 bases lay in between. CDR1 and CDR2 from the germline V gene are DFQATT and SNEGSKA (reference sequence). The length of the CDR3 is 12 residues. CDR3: CSGRTAQETQYF. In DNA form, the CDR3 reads TGCAGTGGTAGGACAGCCCAAGAGACCCAGTACTTC.

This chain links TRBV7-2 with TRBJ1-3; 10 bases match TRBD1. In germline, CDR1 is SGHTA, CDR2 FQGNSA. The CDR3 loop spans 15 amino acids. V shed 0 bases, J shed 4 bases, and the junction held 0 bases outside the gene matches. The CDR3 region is CASSLAGQGGNTIYF. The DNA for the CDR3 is TGTGCCAGCAGCTTAGCGGGACAGGGGGGAAACACCATATATTTT.

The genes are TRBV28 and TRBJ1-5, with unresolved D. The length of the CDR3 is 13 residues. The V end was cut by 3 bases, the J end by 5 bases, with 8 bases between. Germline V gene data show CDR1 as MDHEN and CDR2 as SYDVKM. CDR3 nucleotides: TGTGCCAGCAGTTTCTTGGGCTATCAGCCCCAGCATTTT. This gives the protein CASSFLGYQPQHF.

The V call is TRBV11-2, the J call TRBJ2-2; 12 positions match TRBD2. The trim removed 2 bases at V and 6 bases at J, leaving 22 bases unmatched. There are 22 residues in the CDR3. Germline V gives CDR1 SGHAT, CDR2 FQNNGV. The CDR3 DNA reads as TGTGCCAGCAGCTTACCCCCCCACGTGCCCGCTAGCGGGAGGGCCATCGCCGGGGAGCTGTTTTTT. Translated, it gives CASSLPPHVPASGRAIAGELFF.

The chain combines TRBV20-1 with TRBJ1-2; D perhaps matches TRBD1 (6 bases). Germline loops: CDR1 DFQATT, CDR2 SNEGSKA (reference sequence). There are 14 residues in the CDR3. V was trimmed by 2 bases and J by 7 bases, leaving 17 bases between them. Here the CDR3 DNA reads TGCAGTGCTAGATCACCGGGAGGGGGAATTGGCTACACCTTC. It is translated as CSARSPGGGIGYTF.

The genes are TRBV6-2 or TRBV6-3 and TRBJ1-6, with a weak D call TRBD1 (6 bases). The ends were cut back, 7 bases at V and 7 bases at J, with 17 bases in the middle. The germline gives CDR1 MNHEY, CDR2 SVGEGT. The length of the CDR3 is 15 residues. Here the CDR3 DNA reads TGTGCCAGCACGCCCCTGGGGGGGGCGAATTCACCCCTCCACTTT. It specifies CASTPLGGANSPLHF.

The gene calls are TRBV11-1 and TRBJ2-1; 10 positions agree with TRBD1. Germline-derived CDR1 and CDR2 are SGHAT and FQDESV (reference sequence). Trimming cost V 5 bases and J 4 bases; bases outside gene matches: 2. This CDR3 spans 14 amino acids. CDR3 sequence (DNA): TGTGCCAGCAGCCGACAGGGGGCTTACAATGAGCAGTTCTTC. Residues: CASSRQGAYNEQFF.

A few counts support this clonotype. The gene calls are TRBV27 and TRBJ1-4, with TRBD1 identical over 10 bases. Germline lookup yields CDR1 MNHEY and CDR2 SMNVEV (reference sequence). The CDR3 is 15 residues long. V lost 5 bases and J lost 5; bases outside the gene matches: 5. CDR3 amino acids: CASSLTGGINEKLFF. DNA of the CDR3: TGTGCCAGCAGTCTGACAGGGGGCATAAATGAAAAACTGTTTTTT.

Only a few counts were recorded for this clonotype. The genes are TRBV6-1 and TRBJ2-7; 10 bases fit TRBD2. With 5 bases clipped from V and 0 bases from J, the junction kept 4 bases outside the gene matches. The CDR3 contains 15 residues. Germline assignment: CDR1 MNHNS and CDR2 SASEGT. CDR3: CASSRASGSSYEQYF. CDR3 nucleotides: TGTGCCAGCAGTCGAGCTAGCGGGAGCTCCTACGAGCAGTACTTC.

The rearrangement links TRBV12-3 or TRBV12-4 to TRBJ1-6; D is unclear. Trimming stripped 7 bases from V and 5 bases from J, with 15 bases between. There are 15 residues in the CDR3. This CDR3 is CASTTEPANNSPLHF. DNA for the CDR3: TGTGCCAGCACAACGGAACCCGCCAATAATTCACCCCTCCACTTT.

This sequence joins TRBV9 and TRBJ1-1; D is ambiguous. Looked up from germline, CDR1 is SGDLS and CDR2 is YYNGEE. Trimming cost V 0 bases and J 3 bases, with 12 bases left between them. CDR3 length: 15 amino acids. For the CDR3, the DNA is TGTGCCAGCAGCGTAGTTGGACGGGGTGACACTGAAGCTTTCTTT. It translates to CASSVVGRGDTEAFF.

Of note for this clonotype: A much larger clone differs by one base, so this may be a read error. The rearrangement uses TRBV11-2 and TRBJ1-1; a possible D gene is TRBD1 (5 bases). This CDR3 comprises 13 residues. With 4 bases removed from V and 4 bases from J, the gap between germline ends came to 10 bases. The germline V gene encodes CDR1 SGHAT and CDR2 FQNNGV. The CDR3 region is CASSYGRATEAFF. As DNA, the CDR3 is TGTGCCAGCAGCTACGGCAGGGCCACTGAAGCTTTCTTT.